This T cell receptor beta chain was recorded in a study of T-cell memory formation after mild COVID-19. This clonotype was counted many times. MiXCR was run by TCRdb on the 5' RACE reads, yielding one entry per CDR3 protein. This sample has over 250,000 distinct CDR3 sequences, with 15% to 20% found just once. V dropped 4 bases and J dropped 3 bases, with 15 bases sitting between them. This CDR3 is built from 16 residues. Germline loops: CDR1 MNHEY, CDR2 SVGEGT. This receptor was taken from a young man who had mild COVID-19 (a few samples of this study predate the infection). Cell type and time point are not known. The chain has TRBV6-2 or TRBV6-3 and TRBJ2-2; a possible D gene is TRBD2 (7 bases). Sequencing was carried out using PBMCs or a T cell subset sorted from them (not recorded which). Here the CDR3 reads CASSSFGGHDTGELFF. The CDR3 coding sequence is TGTGCCAGCAGTTCATTCGGGGGGCACGACACCGGGGAGCTGTTTTTT.